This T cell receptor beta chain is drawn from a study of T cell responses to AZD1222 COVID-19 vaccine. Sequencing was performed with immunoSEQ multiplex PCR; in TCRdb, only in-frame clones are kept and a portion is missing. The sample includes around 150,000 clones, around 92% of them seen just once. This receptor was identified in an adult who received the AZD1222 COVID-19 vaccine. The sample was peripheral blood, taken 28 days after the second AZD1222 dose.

The CDR3 DNA is TGTGCCAGCAGCCCATCTGCAACTAATGAAAAACTGTTTTTT. Translation: CASSPSATNEKLFF. The chain carries TRBV6-5 and TRBJ1-4; the D is unclear. This CDR3 region has 14 residues. V was cut by 6 bases and J by 0 bases, with 8 bases left in between. Germline V gene sequence: CDR1 MNHEY, CDR2 SVGAGI.